Following are 21 T cell receptor beta chains from one sample sequenced in a study of tumor-infiltrating lymphocytes in primary liver carcinoma. Scientists recovered RNA and DNA together from approximately 20-30 mg of unsorted bulk tissue. The researchers produced TCR beta cDNA from 500 to 550 ng total RNA with a constant-region primer. Employing slightly modified ARM-PCR, three nested multiplex PCR rounds were run, and these gave rise to the TCR beta libraries. The first two PCR rounds, around 10 cycles each, used TRBV1-TRBV30 forward primers and a C-beta reverse primer. TCRdb analysed the multiplex PCR reads with MiXCR anew, one entry per CDR3 protein. The sample lists some 190,000 distinct CDR3 sequences, about 85% occurring once. Material for sequencing was tumor tissue from primary liver carcinoma. The receptors shown here come from a man in his forties or fifties with primary liver carcinoma and hepatitis B virus infection.

A note on this clonotype: A much larger clone sits a single nucleotide away, making a read error possible. This sequence joins TRBV6-6 and TRBJ2-1, with a weak D call TRBD2 (5 bases). The CDR3 totals 15 residues. Looked up from germline, CDR1 is MNHNY and CDR2 is SVGAGI (reference sequence). CDR3 protein: CASSPWTDSYNEQVF. Here the CDR3 DNA reads TGTGCCAGCAGTCCCTGGACGGACTCCTACAATGAGCAGGTCTTC.

With regard to this clonotype: The junction departs from the called germline gene at one end, perhaps through a read error. The chain couples TRBV4-3 to TRBJ2-1, with 10 bases lining up with TRBD1. The CDR3 length is 16 residues. CDR1 LGHNA and CDR2 YSLEER come from the germline V gene. CDR3 amino acids: CASSHIGGQGNNEQFF. The CDR3 DNA reads TGTGCCAGCAGCCATATCGGGGGACAGGGGAACAATGAGCAGTTCTTC.

Note on this clonotype: The CDR3 does not close with the conserved phenylalanine or tryptophan, likely indicating a read error. This rearrangement joins TRBV5-6 to TRBJ2-2, with D hard to call. The CDR3 runs to 12 residues. CDR1 SGHDT and CDR2 YYEEEE come from the germline V gene. The germline V and J ends were trimmed by 4 bases and 12 bases, with 13 bases remaining between them. The CDR3 protein is CASSKTARQLFL. As DNA, the CDR3 is TGTGCCAGCAGCAAGACCGCTCGACAGCTGTTTTTA.

Points on this clonotype: A much larger clone lies one base from this, so it may be a read error. The rearrangement joins TRBV5-1 to TRBJ2-5; D unresolved. V dropped 0 bases and J dropped 3 bases, with 9 bases sitting between them. Looked up from germline, CDR1 is SGHRS and CDR2 is YFSETQ. The CDR3 totals 14 residues. CDR3 residues: CASSLVLSEETQYF. CDR3 bases: TGCGCCAGCAGCTTGGTCCTATCGGAAGAGACCCAGTACTTC.

The gene calls are TRBV5-5 and TRBJ1-1; D ambiguous. V was clipped by 5 bases and J by 6 bases, with 17 bases between them. The V gene's germline CDR1 is SGHKS and CDR2 YYEKEE (reference sequence). The CDR3 has 14 amino acids. Here the CDR3 reads CASRLYYTEPEAFF. CDR3 coding DNA: TGTGCCAGCAGGTTGTACTACACAGAGCCTGAAGCTTTCTTT.

The V gene is TRBV5-5, the J gene TRBJ2-3; TRBD2 aligns across 8 bases. The germline gives CDR1 SGHKS, CDR2 YYEKEE (reference sequence). V lost 9 bases, J lost 3 bases, and 15 bases stayed unmatched. The CDR3 runs 16 residues. The CDR3 reads CATRTLSGSGTDTQYF. The CDR3, as DNA: TGTGCCACCAGGACCCTAAGCGGGAGCGGAACAGATACGCAGTATTTT. Based on the CDR3 plus reference TRBV5-5 and TRBJ2-3, the full variable domain is DAGVTQSPTHLIKTRGQQVTLRCSPISGHKSVSWYQQVLGQGPQFIFQYYEKEERGRGNFPDRFSARQFPNYSSELNVNALLLGDSALYLCATRTLSGSGTDTQYFGPGTRLTVL.

Note on this clonotype: The junction departs from the called germline gene at one end, perhaps through a read error. The chain is built from TRBV4-2 and TRBJ2-1; D unresolved. The CDR3 runs 13 residues. CDR1 LGHNA and CDR2 YNFKEQ come from the germline V gene. CDR3 sequence (DNA): TGTGCCAGCAGCCAAGATACAGACAATGAACAGTTCTTC. It codes for CASSQDTDNEQFF.

The CDR3 protein is CASCSGGCYVGARTDTQYF. The CDR3 coding sequence is TGTGCCAGCTGCTCTGGGGGATGCTATGTTGGAGCCCGCACAGATACGCAGTATTTT. The chain has TRBV11-1 and TRBJ2-3; D possibly matches TRBD1 or TRBD2 (5 bases each). Germline V lookup: CDR1 SGHAT, CDR2 FQDESV (reference sequence). V was shortened by 8 bases and J by 1 base, with 28 bases between the two germline ends. The CDR3 has 19 residues.

The chain combines TRBV28 with TRBJ1-2, with a weak D call TRBD1 (5 bases). The length of the CDR3 is 16 residues. Germline CDR1 reads MDHEN; CDR2 reads SYDVKM. CDR3 sequence (DNA): TGTGCTAGCTTCCGTCGGGGCGGACAAGTTAACTATGGCTACACCTTC. This gives the protein CASFRRGGQVNYGYTF.

This clonotype was counted a single time. The chain has TRBV28 and TRBJ1-4, with D possibly being TRBD1 (6 bases). Germline loops: CDR1 MDHEN, CDR2 SYDVKM. V lost 4 bases and J lost 0, with 15 bases in between. The CDR3 consists of 17 residues. CDR3 in amino acids: CASSSVDRFATNEKLFF. The CDR3 DNA reads TGTGCCAGCAGTTCTGTGGACAGATTTGCAACTAATGAAAAACTGTTTTTT.

As concerns this clonotype: A read error is likely, as this CDR3 ends without the conserved phenylalanine or tryptophan. The chain links TRBV11-2 to TRBJ1-5; a possible D gene is TRBD1 (6 bases). The CDR3 sequence is 17 residues long. Germline CDR1 is SGHAT and CDR2 is FQNNGV. The CDR3 sequence: CTSSLVEVTGSNQPQHS. The CDR3 DNA follows: TGTACCAGCAGCTTAGTAGAGGTAACAGGGAGCAATCAGCCCCAGCATTCT.

Details on this clonotype: This may be a read error, as it is one base from a much larger clone. The chain carries TRBV7-6 and TRBJ2-1, with D possibly being TRBD1 (6 bases). Trimming shortened V by 1 base and J by 7 bases, and 14 bases separated the two germline ends. CDR3 length: 15 amino acids. Per the germline V gene, CDR1 is SGHVS and CDR2 is FNYEAQ. The CDR3 here is CASSLGIGGLNEQFF. CDR3 DNA sequence: TGTGCCAGCAGCTTAGGGATAGGGGGTTTAAATGAGCAGTTCTTC.

V is TRBV5-1 and J is TRBJ2-3; D unresolved. The CDR3 loop spans 15 amino acids. The germline V gene encodes CDR1 SGHRS and CDR2 YFSETQ. V lost 0 bases and J 0 bases, leaving 8 bases between the germline ends. DNA of the CDR3: TGCGCCAGCAGCTTGGCTAATGCCAGCACAGATACGCAGTATTTT. Protein sequence: CASSLANASTDTQYF.

This clonotype was recorded at least ten times. The chain uses TRBV7-9 and TRBJ2-2, with D perhaps matching TRBD1 or TRBD2 (5 bases each). V lost 8 bases and J 3 bases, leaving 7 bases between the germline ends. The CDR3 runs 12 residues. Germline V gene data show CDR1 as SEHNR and CDR2 as FQNEAQ (reference sequence). The CDR3 loop is CASRGDTGELFF. In DNA, the CDR3 is TGTGCCAGCCGGGGCGACACCGGGGAGCTGTTTTTT.

On this clonotype: Relative to the germline gene, one junction end is altered; a read error may explain this. The rearrangement links TRBV11-2 to TRBJ2-1; D perhaps matches TRBD2 (6 bases). Germline V gives CDR1 SGHAT, CDR2 FQNNGV. The CDR3 sequence is 17 residues long. The CDR3 protein is CASSLDRGGKFYNEQFF. The CDR3 coding sequence is TGTGCCAGCAGTTTAGATAGGGGCGGGAAATTCTACAATGAGCAGTTCTTC. The complete variable domain, with remaining parts taken from reference TRBV11-2 and TRBJ2-1, reads EAGVAQSPRYKIIEKRQSVAFWCNPISGHATLYWYQQILGQGPKLLIQFQNNGVVDDSQLPKDRFSAERLKGVDSTLKIQPAKLEDSAVYLCASSLDRGGKFYNEQFFGPGTRLTVL.

With respect to this clonotype: At one end, the junction sequence differs from germline, possibly due to a read error. V is TRBV6-6 and J is TRBJ2-7, with 11 bases matching TRBD2. The V gene's germline CDR1 is MNHNY and CDR2 SVGAGI (reference sequence). This CDR3 comprises 16 residues. CDR3 coding DNA: TGTGCCAGCACCCCACTCTTAGCGGGAGGGAGTAACGAGCATTACTTC. This gives the protein CASTPLLAGGSNEHYF.

Worth noting for this clonotype: The CDR3 does not end in the conserved phenylalanine or tryptophan, so this is likely a read error. V and J are TRBV6-1 and TRBJ2-7, with a weak D call TRBD2 (6 bases). CDR3 length: 16 residues. CDR1 and CDR2 from the germline V gene are MNHNS and SASEGT. Trimming shortened V by 2 bases and J by 3 bases, and 17 bases separated the two germline ends. The CDR3 bases are TGTGCCAGCAGTGAAAGGTTGGGGACGGAGGGCTACGAGCAGTACATC. It specifies CASSERLGTEGYEQYI.

This clonotype qualifies as medium-sized. The chain uses TRBV11-1 and TRBJ2-7; perhaps D is TRBD1 or TRBD2 (5 bases each). The CDR3 runs 13 residues. V was shortened by 5 bases and J by 7 bases, with 15 bases between the two germline ends. Per the germline V gene, CDR1 is SGHAT and CDR2 is FQDESV (reference sequence). The CDR3 nucleotides read TGTGCCAGCAGCCTGGGGCTAGCAAGGGAGCAGTACTTC. This translates into CASSLGLAREQYF.

To note about this clonotype: A read error may be the cause here, since a much bigger clone is one base away. Lacking the conserved final phenylalanine or tryptophan, this CDR3 likely reflects a read error. The genes are TRBV7-9 and TRBJ1-2; D may be TRBD1 (6 bases). This CDR3 has 14 amino acids. The V end lost 4 bases, the J end lost 4 bases, and 13 bases lay between the germline ends. Germline CDR1 and CDR2: SEHNR and FQNEAQ (reference sequence). In DNA, the CDR3 is TGTGCCAGCAGCTGGGCAGGGGATAGCTATGGCTACACCTTA. This encodes CASSWAGDSYGYTL.

This clonotype was counted a single time. Because it lacks the conserved phenylalanine or tryptophan at the end, this CDR3 is likely a read error. The chain joins TRBV11-3 to TRBJ2-3; 9 nucleotides line up with TRBD2. V lost 7 bases and J lost 6; bases outside the gene matches: 14. In germline, CDR1 is SGHNT, CDR2 YENEEA. The CDR3 spans 16 residues. This chain's CDR3 is CASNGSPAGGVDTQYY. CDR3 nucleotide sequence: TGTGCCAGCAATGGCAGCCCGGCGGGAGGGGTGGATACGCAGTATTAT.

Concerning this clonotype: This is likely a read error, given that the CDR3 carries no conserved phenylalanine or tryptophan at its end. The limits of the CDR3 on the DNA are not certain, so only TCRdb's listed CDR3 is given. The rearrangement joins TRBV29-1 to TRBJ2-3; TRBD2 is the table's D call, not checked against the DNA. The CDR3 numbers 14 amino acids, ends counted. Germline V gives CDR1 SQVTM, CDR2 ANQGSEA. The CDR3 protein is CSAEGSGSADTQYS.